This TCR beta chain was found in a study of blood T cell repertoires in COVID-19. Study at large: Some COVID-19 samples were acute and others convalescent; all came from the United States, Italy and Spain. Sources were T cells, B-cell-depleted T cells, or PBMCs; the material itself was cDNA or gDNA.

Measured with immunoSEQ multiplex PCR; TCRdb has only the in-frame clones, and not every one. The sample consists of over 150,000 clones, roughly nine tenths of them appearing once. Ages ranged from about 18 to 90 years, with residence in about two dozen US areas. Per germline, CDR1 KGHDR and CDR2 SFDVKD. V lost 2 bases, J lost 13 bases, and 12 bases stayed unmatched. This CDR3 is 15 amino acids long. The sequencing sample was made of PBMCs or T cells enriched from blood (not recorded which). This receptor was obtained from a woman aged 45-60 years who had recovered from COVID-19. The chain recombines TRBV24-1 with TRBJ2-4, with TRBD2 identical over 8 bases. This CDR3 reads CATSDSAGDLGIQYF. The CDR3 DNA reads TGTGCCACCAGTGATTCAGCGGGAGACTTAGGGATCCAGTACTTC.